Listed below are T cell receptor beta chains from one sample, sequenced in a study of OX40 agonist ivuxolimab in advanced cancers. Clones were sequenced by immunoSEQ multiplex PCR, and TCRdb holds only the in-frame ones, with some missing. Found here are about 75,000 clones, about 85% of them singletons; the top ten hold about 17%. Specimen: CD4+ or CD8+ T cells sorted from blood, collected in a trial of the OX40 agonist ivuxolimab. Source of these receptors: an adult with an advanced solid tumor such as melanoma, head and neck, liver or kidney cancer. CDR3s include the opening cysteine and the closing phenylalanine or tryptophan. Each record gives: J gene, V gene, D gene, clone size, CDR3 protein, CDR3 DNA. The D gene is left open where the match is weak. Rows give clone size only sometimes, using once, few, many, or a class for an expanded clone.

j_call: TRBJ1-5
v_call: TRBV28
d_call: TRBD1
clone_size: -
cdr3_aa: CASRSWGTGHQPQHF
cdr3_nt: TGTGCCAGCAGATCGTGGGGGACAGGGCATCAGCCCCAGCATTTT

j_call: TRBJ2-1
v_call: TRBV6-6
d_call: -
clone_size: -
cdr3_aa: CASSYSGRDEQFF
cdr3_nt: TGTGCCAGCAGTTACTCTGGGCGGGATGAGCAGTTCTTC

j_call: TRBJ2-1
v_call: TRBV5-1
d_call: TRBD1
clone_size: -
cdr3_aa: CASSVQTGGFYNEQFF
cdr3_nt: TGCGCCAGCAGCGTACAGACAGGGGGGTTTTACAATGAGCAGTTCTTC

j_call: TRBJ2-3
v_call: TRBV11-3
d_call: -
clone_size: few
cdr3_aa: CASSTRTDTQYF
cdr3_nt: TGTGCCAGCAGCACCAGGACAGATACGCAGTATTTT

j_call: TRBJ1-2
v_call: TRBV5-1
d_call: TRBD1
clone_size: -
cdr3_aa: CASSFSGTGGDGYTF
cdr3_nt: TGCGCCAGCAGCTTTTCCGGGACAGGGGGCGATGGCTACACCTTC

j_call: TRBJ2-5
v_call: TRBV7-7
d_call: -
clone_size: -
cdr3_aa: CASSLGHGGETQYF
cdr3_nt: TGTGCTAGCAGCTTAGGTCATGGCGGTGAGACCCAGTACTTC

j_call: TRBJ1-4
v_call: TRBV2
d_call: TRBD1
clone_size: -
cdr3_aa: CASSELRGLNEKLFF
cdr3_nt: TGTGCCAGCAGTGAACTGAGGGGGCTGAATGAAAAACTGTTTTTT

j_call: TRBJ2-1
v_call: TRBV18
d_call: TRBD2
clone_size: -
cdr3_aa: CASSPPAGAYNEQFF
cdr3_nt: TGTGCCAGCTCACCACCAGCGGGGGCCTACAATGAGCAGTTCTTC

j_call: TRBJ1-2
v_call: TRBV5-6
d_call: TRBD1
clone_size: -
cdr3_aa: CASSPLQGDYGYTF
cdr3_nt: TGTGCCAGCAGCCCGCTACAGGGGGACTATGGCTACACCTTC

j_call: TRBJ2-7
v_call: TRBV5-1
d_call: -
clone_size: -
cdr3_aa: CASSLDPSSYEQYF
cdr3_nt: TGCGCCAGCAGCTTGGACCCCAGCTCCTACGAGCAGTACTTC

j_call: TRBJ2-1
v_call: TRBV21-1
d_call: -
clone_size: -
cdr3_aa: CASSPWSDSYNEQFF
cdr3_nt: TGTGCCAGCAGCCCCTGGTCGGACTCCTACAATGAGCAGTTCTTC

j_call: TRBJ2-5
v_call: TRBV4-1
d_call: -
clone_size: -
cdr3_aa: CASSLGGYQETQYF
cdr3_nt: TGCGCCAGCAGCCTTGGTGGGTACCAAGAGACCCAGTACTTC

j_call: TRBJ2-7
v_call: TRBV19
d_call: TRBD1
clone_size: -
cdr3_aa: CASSIRPMTGSGEQYF
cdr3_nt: TGTGCCAGTAGTATCCGGCCCATGACAGGGTCGGGCGAGCAGTACTTC

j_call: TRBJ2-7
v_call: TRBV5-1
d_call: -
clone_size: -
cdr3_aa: CASSQTGTGDYEQYF
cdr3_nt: TGCGCCAGCAGCCAGACCGGGACGGGGGACTACGAGCAGTACTTC

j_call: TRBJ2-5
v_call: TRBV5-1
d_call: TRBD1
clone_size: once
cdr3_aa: CASSVRTGQETQYF
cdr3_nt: TGCGCCAGCAGCGTCCGGACAGGACAAGAGACCCAGTACTTC

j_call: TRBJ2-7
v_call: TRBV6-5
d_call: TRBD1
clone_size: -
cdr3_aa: CASRQNRDSYEQYF
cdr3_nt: TGTGCCAGCAGGCAGAACCGGGACAGCTACGAGCAGTACTTC

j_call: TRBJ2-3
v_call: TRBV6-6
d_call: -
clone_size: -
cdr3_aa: CASSYWSSFTDTQYF
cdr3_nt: TGTGCCAGCAGTTACTGGTCTAGCTTCACAGATACGCAGTATTTT

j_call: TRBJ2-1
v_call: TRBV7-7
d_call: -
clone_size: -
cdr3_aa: CASSSNRGGEQFF
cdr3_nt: TGTGCTAGCAGCTCCAACAGGGGGGGTGAGCAGTTCTTC

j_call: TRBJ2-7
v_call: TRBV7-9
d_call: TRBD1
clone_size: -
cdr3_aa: CASSPAGGVDEQYF
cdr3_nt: TGTGCCAGCAGCCCGGCAGGGGGAGTTGACGAGCAGTACTTC

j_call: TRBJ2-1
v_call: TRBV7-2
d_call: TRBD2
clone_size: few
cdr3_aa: CASSSSSGGIVNEQFF
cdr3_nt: TGTGCCAGCAGCTCTTCTAGCGGGGGGATAGTTAATGAGCAGTTCTTC

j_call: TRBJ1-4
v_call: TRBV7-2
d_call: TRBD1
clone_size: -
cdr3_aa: CASSKQGQRNEKLFF
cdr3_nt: TGTGCCAGCAGCAAACAGGGACAGCGTAATGAAAAACTGTTTTTT

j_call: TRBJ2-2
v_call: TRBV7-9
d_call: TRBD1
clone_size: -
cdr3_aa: CASSSQGTNTGELFF
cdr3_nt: TGTGCTAGCAGCTCACAGGGGACGAACACCGGGGAGCTGTTTTTT

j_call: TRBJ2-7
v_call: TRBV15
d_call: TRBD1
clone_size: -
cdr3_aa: CATSRELPGTGVGEQYF
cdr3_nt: TGTGCCACCAGCAGGGAACTTCCCGGGACAGGGGTAGGCGAGCAGTACTTC

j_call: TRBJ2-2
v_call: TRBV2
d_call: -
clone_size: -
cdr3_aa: CASSDPAGELFF
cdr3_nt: TGTGCCAGCAGCGACCCGGCCGGGGAGCTGTTTTTT

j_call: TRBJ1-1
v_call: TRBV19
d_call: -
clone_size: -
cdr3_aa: CASSTVMNTEAFF
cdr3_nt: TGTGCCAGTAGTACCGTGATGAACACTGAAGCTTTCTTT

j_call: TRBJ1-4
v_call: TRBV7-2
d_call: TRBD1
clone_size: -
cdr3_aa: CASSHRTGDEKLFF
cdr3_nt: TGTGCCAGCAGCCACCGGACAGGGGATGAAAAACTGTTTTTT

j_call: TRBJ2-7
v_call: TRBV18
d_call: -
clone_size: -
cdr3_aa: CASSPPGTTRDEQYF
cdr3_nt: TGTGCCAGCTCACCACCCGGGACGACTAGGGACGAGCAGTACTTC

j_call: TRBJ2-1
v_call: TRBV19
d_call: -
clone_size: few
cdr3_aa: CASSIGLNSYNEQFF
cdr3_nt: TGTGCCAGTAGTATAGGACTAAACTCCTACAATGAGCAGTTCTTC

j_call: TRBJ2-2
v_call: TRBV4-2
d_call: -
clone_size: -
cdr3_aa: CASSQGGGFGELFF
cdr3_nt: TGTGCCAGCAGCCAAGGTGGGGGGTTCGGGGAGCTGTTTTTT

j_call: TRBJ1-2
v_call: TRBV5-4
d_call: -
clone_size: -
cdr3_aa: CASSLSRIGGYTF
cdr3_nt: TGTGCCAGCAGCTTGTCTAGGATAGGTGGCTACACCTTC

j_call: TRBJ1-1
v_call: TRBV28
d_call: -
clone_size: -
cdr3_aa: CASSLYQAGGRNTEAFF
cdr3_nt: TGTGCCAGCAGTTTATACCAAGCGGGGGGACGTAACACTGAAGCTTTCTTT

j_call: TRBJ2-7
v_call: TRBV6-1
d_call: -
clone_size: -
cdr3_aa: CASASIALTYEQYF
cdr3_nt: TGTGCCAGTGCCAGCATTGCTCTAACCTACGAGCAGTACTTC

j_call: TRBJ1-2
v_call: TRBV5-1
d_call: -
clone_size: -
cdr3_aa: CASSLGWDRGYTF
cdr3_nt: TGCGCCAGCAGCTTGGGCTGGGATCGTGGCTACACCTTC

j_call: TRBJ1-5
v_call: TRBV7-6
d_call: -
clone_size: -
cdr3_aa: CASSQDGGNQPQHF
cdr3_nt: TGTGCCAGCAGCCAGGACGGGGGGAATCAGCCCCAGCATTTT

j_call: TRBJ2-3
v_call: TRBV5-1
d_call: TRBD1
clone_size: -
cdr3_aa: CASSLGTGTTDTQYF
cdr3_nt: TGCGCCAGCAGCTTAGGGACAGGCACTACAGATACGCAGTATTTT

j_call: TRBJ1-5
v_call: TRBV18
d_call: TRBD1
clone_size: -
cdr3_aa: CASSLGTGGNQPQHF
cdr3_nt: TGTGCCAGCTCACTGGGGACAGGGGGAAATCAGCCCCAGCATTTT

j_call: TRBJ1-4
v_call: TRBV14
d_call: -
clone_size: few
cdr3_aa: CASSQNRYNEKLFF
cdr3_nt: TGTGCCAGCAGCCAGAACAGGTATAATGAAAAACTGTTTTTT

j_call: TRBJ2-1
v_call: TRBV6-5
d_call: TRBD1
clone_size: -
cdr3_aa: CASSWQGAVEQFF
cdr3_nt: TGTGCCAGCAGTTGGCAGGGGGCTGTTGAGCAGTTCTTC

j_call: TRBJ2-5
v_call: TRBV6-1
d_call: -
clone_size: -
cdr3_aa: CASSVLSGVETQYF
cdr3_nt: TGTGCCAGCAGTGTTCTCTCGGGGGTAGAGACCCAGTACTTC

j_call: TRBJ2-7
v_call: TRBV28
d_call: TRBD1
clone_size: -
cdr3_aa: CASSRDRVYEQYF
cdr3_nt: TGTGCCAGCAGTCGGGACAGGGTGTACGAGCAGTACTTC

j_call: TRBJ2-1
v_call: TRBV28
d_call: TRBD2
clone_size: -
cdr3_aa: CASRRTSGRGNEQFF
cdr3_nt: TGTGCCAGCAGACGAACTAGCGGGAGAGGGAATGAGCAGTTCTTC

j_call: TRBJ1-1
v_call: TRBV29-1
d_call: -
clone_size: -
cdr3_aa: CSVRIRVNTEAFF
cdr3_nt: TGCAGCGTTAGGATCAGGGTGAACACTGAAGCTTTCTTT

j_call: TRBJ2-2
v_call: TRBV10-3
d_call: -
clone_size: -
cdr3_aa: CAISGGTATGELFF
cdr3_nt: TGTGCCATCAGTGGCGGAACCGCCACCGGGGAGCTGTTTTTT

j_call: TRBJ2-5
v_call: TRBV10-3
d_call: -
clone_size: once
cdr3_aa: CAISDKGGRPTQETQYF
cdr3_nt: TGTGCCATCAGTGATAAGGGGGGACGCCCCACTCAAGAGACCCAGTACTTC

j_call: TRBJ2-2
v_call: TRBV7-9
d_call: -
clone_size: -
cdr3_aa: CASSVFTGELFF
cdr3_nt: TGTGCCAGCAGCGTGTTCACCGGGGAGCTGTTTTTT

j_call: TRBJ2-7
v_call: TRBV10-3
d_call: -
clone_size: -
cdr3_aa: CAISDEGVRYEQYF
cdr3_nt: TGTGCCATCAGTGACGAGGGTGTCCGCTACGAGCAGTACTTC

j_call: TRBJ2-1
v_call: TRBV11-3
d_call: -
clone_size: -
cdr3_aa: CASSLDSYNEQFF
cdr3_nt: TGTGCCAGCAGCTTAGACAGTTACAATGAGCAGTTCTTC

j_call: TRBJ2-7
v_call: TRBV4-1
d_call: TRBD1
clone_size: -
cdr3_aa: CASRLIPTGDYEQYF
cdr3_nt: TGCGCCAGCAGACTCATCCCCACAGGGGACTACGAGCAGTACTTC

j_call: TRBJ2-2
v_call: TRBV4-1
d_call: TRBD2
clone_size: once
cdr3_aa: CASSFQRENGELFF
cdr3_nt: TGCGCCAGCAGCTTCCAGCGGGAAAACGGGGAGCTGTTTTTT

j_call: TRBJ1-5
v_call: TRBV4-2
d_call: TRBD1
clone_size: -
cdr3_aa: CASSQNGDSGQPQHF
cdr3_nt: TGTGCCAGCAGCCAAAACGGGGACAGTGGTCAGCCCCAGCATTTT

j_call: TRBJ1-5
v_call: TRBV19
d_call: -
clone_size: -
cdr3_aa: CASSTPPGPLVDQPQHF
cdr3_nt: TGTGCCAGTAGTACACCTCCGGGACCCCTTGTCGATCAGCCCCAGCATTTT

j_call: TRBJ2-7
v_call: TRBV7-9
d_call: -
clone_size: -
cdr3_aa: CASSPVVGEVYEQYF
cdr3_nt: TGTGCCAGCAGCCCCGTGGTTGGGGAAGTCTACGAGCAGTACTTC

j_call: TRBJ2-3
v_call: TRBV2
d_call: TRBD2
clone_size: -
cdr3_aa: CASGRRETQYF
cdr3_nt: TGTGCCAGCGGGAGGCGGGAGACGCAGTATTTT

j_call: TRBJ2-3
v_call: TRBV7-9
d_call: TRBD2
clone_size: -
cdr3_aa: CASSLGLAGGLADTQYF
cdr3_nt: TGTGCCAGCAGCTTAGGACTAGCGGGCGGTTTGGCAGATACGCAGTATTTT

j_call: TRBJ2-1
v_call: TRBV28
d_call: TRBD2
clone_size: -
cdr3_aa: CASSGTRTSGRVQTGNEQFF
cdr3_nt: TGTGCCAGCAGTGGGACTCGGACTAGCGGGAGGGTCCAAACTGGGAATGAGCAGTTCTTC